The present T cell receptor beta chain was sequenced within a study of yellow fever vaccine responses in identical twins. Broader study findings: Reports say the vaccine T cell response in twins looked partly convergent and partly personalized.

With respect to this clonotype: Its target is not known.

TCRdb fed the RT-PCR reads into MiXCR, producing one record per CDR3 protein. Found here are some 3,500 distinct CDR3 sequences, about 85% of them singletons; the top ten hold approximately 2.6%. Germline V CDR1 and CDR2: SGHAT, FQDESV (reference sequence). This CDR3 has 15 residues. The V segment lost 10 bases and the J segment 6 bases; nucleotides outside the gene matches: 13. This TCR derives from a woman aged 18-29 years who received the yellow fever vaccine. The sequencing here drew on T cells from blood (PBMCs), unsorted or a sorted subset (not recorded which), taken before or after yellow fever vaccination (not recorded which). The chain combines TRBV11-1 with TRBJ2-3; 10 nucleotides agree with TRBD1. CDR3 in amino acids: CAIWTDRGRSDTQYF. CDR3 in DNA: TGTGCCATCTGGACCGACAGGGGGCGATCGGATACGCAGTATTTT.